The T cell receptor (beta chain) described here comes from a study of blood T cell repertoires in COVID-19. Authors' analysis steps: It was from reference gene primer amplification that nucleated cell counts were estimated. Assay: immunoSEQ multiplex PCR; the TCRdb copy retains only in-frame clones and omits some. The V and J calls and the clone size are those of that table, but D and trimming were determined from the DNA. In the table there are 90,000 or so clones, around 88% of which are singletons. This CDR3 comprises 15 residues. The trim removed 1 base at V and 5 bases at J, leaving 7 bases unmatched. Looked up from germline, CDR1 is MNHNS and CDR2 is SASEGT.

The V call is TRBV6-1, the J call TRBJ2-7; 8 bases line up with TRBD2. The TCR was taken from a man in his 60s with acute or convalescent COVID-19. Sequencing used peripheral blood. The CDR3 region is CASSEVFGRADEQYF. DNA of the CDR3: TGTGCCAGCAGTGAAGTCTTCGGGAGGGCCGACGAGCAGTACTTC.